This TCR beta chain was recovered during a study of post-analysis software for immune sequencing data. The TCR beta cDNA libraries contained unique molecular identifiers. TCRdb recomputed calls from the PCR reads with MiXCR, one row per CDR3 protein. Of approximately 630,000 distinct CDR3 sequences listed, roughly three fifths are singletons. About this clonotype: Its antigen is undetermined.

Germline CDR1 MNHEY, CDR2 SMNVEV (reference sequence). The length of the CDR3 is 16 residues. Study-level points and caveats: When patients were compared with controls, four to six TRBV segments were more frequent, TRBV5-6, TRBV5-1 and TRBV20-1 among them. Strong co-clustering by F measure linked samples that shared a preparation batch.

Sequenced: blood. This TCR was sampled from a girl aged 2 to 10 with multiple sclerosis. The rearrangement joins TRBV27 to TRBJ2-7, with D possibly matching TRBD2 (6 bases). Judging by the DNA end, TRBJ2-5 fits better; the J call may be wrong. In nucleotides, the CDR3 is TGTGCCAGCAGTTTAAGCTCGGGAGTCGGCGAGGAGACCCAGTACTTC. Its translation is CASSLSSGVGEETQYF.